One and the same sample provided the 18 T cell receptor beta chains below, sequenced in a study of breast tumors, draining lymph nodes, adjacent tissues (dated by TCRdb to 2015 to 2016). The axillary draining lymph nodes of breast cancer patients were the source of the lymph node samples. Libraries were built with multiplex PCR. The sample was run on an Illumina HiSeq 2000. The public reads were reprocessed in TCRdb via fastp at Q25 and MiXCR, keeping in-frame beta chains. Each CDR3 protein gets just one entry, which takes the most common genes and DNA from the rows behind it. The sample table lists 200,000 to 250,000 distinct CDR3 sequences, roughly a third of them with a count of one. 3% to 4% of the sample is held by the ten biggest clonotypes. Sequencing was performed on axillary lymph node tissue. These receptors were obtained from a female donor with breast cancer. Some clones in this sample may be carry-over from other donors' samples.

In its sample, this clonotype was seen many times. This chain uses TRBV6-5 with TRBJ2-7; D possibly corresponds to TRBD1 (5 bases). The V gene lost 6 bases and the J gene lost 0 bases, with 12 bases spanning the gap. Germline V gives CDR1 MNHEY, CDR2 SVGAGI. The CDR3 is made up of 14 amino acids. As DNA, the CDR3 is TGTGCCAGCAGGTCAGGGTCTAGCTCCTACGAGCAGTACTTC. It encodes CASRSGSSSYEQYF.

This clonotype showed up many times. The chain employs TRBV24-1 and TRBJ2-3; 9 bases align to TRBD1. The CDR3 loop spans 15 amino acids. CDR1 KGHDR and CDR2 SFDVKD come from the germline V gene. The J segment lost 3 bases and the V segment lost 5 bases, leaving 5 bases of the junction unmatched. Written as DNA, the CDR3 is TGTGCCACCAGTGCTGCCGGGACAGGGACAGATACGCAGTATTTT. It yields the protein CATSAAGTGTDTQYF.

The V and J genes are TRBV7-7 and TRBJ2-1, with 7 bases that match TRBD1. The germline V gene encodes CDR1 SSHAT and CDR2 FNYEAQ (reference sequence). CDR3 length equals 11 residues. CDR3 sequence: CERGQNNEQFF. The DNA of the CDR3 is TGTGAGAGGGGACAGAACAATGAGCAGTTCTTC.

This clonotype appeared a few times. The rearrangement uses TRBV6-1 and TRBJ2-3; 16 bases map to TRBD2. CDR3 size: 19 residues. Trimming at V came to 6 bases and at J to 3 bases, leaving 12 bases not matched to a gene. Germline CDR1 MNHNS, CDR2 SASEGT. For the CDR3, the DNA is TGTGCCAGCAGACTCACGGGACTAGCGGGAGGGCGGAGGACAGATACGCAGTATTTT. Residues: CASRLTGLAGGRRTDTQYF.

The chain couples TRBV9 to TRBJ2-1; D might be TRBD2 (5 bases). Trimming removed 4 bases from V and 10 bases from J, with 15 bases in between. Germline V CDR1 and CDR2: SGDLS, YYNGEE. CDR3 length equals 13 residues. The CDR3 here is CASSQKPPGEQFF. CDR3 coding DNA: TGTGCCAGCAGCCAAAAACCGCCGGGAGAGCAGTTCTTC. Full variable domain (missing parts from reference TRBV9 and TRBJ2-1): DSGVTQTPKHLITATGQRVTLRCSPRSGDLSVYWYQQSLDQGLQFLIQYYNGEERAKGNILERFSAQQFPDLHSELNLSSLELGDSALYFCASSQKPPGEQFFGPGTRLTVL.

This clonotype came up many times. This rearrangement joins TRBV19 to TRBJ1-4; D remains unclear. V lost 3 bases, J lost 9 bases, and 14 bases lay in between. In germline, CDR1 is LNHDA, CDR2 SQIVND (reference sequence). The CDR3 runs to 14 residues. In DNA, the CDR3 is TGTGCCAGTAGTATGCTCCAGACCAGAAAAAAACTGTTTTTT. This codes for CASSMLQTRKKLFF.

Ten or more counts support this clonotype. The rearrangement uses TRBV2 and TRBJ1-5; D is unresolved. CDR3 length equals 16 residues. The germline V gene encodes CDR1 SNHLY and CDR2 FYNNEI. Trimming removed 4 bases at V and 0 bases at J, with 13 bases between. The CDR3 coding sequence is TGTGCCAGCAGTGGCCCAACCTCGAATAGCAATCAGCCCCAGCATTTT. Residues: CASSGPTSNSNQPQHF.

This clonotype was detected ten times or more. The chain couples TRBV6-5 to TRBJ1-2, with TRBD1 matching 10 bases. CDR3 length equals 14 residues. Germline-derived CDR1 and CDR2 are MNHEY and SVGAGI. The V and J ends lost 7 bases and 6 bases, in that order; junction bases with no gene match: 8. CDR3 residues: CASKDRGRPDGYTF. The CDR3 nucleotides are TGTGCCAGCAAAGACAGGGGGCGGCCAGATGGCTACACCTTC.

At least ten counts were recorded for this clonotype. This chain connects TRBV20-1 to TRBJ2-1; 8 bases map to TRBD2. The CDR3 spans 13 residues. After removal of 3 bases from V and 7 bases from J, the junction contained 5 bases not matched to a gene. Germline CDR1 reads DFQATT; CDR2 reads SNEGSKA (reference sequence). CDR3 loop: CSASGGRRNEQFF. CDR3 nucleotides: TGCAGTGCTAGTGGCGGGAGGCGGAATGAGCAGTTCTTC.

CDR3 in DNA: TGCAGTGCTAGGACTAGCGGGAGGCTAAATGAGCAGTTCTTC. Translated: CSARTSGRLNEQFF. The chain combines TRBV20-1 with TRBJ2-1; TRBD2 aligns across 13 bases. Germline trimming cut 3 bases from V and 7 bases from J; bases unmatched to any gene: 3. The CDR3 contains 14 residues. From germline, CDR1 is DFQATT and CDR2 SNEGSKA (reference sequence).

J is TRBJ2-6 and V is TRBV5-4, with TRBD1 matching over 7 bases. V was pared by 3 bases and J by 1 base, with 13 bases of the junction left unmatched. Germline CDR1 reads SGHNT; CDR2 reads YYREEE (reference sequence). The CDR3 loop spans 19 amino acids. CDR3 sequence (DNA): TGTGCCAGCAGCTCTCAATGGGACAGCATAAAGTCTGGGGCCAACGTCCTGACTTTC. Translated: CASSSQWDSIKSGANVLTF.

This clonotype was seen ten or more times. The chain combines TRBV7-9 with TRBJ2-1, with TRBD1 matching 11 bases. V lost 4 bases to trimming and J lost 8 bases; unmatched junction nucleotides: 10. Per the germline V gene, CDR1 is SEHNR and CDR2 is FQNEAQ (reference sequence). The CDR3 totals 16 residues. CDR3 protein: CASSWPPGTGGHEQFF. CDR3 DNA: TGTGCCAGCAGCTGGCCCCCCGGGACAGGGGGTCATGAGCAGTTCTTC.

This clonotype was observed many times. The chain links TRBV18 to TRBJ2-7; 7 nucleotides align to TRBD1. The germline V gene has CDR1 KGHSH and CDR2 LQKENI. CDR3 length: 14 residues. J gave up 2 bases and V 6 bases, and 7 bases lay outside the gene matches. As DNA, the CDR3 is TGTGCCAGCTCCGTGGACAGGAGGACCTACGAGCAGTACTTC. Amino acids: CASSVDRRTYEQYF.

This clonotype was seen many times. V gene TRBV24-1 combines with J gene TRBJ1-1, with D uncertain. This CDR3 region has 13 residues. The germline V gene encodes CDR1 KGHDR and CDR2 SFDVKD. V shed 7 bases and J shed 4 bases, with 12 bases lying between them. CDR3 DNA: TGTGCCACCAGGGAAGGGCGGTCCACTGAAGCTTTCTTT. This codes for CATREGRSTEAFF.

The gene calls are TRBV6-6 and TRBJ1-5; D is uncertain. This CDR3 has 15 residues. Germline lookup yields CDR1 MNHNY and CDR2 SVGAGI (reference sequence). Trimming shortened V by 5 bases and J by 2 bases, and 13 bases separated the two germline ends. The CDR3 sequence: CASSLSSSGNQPQHF. In DNA form, the CDR3 reads TGTGCCAGCAGTCTCAGTTCCAGCGGCAATCAGCCCCAGCATTTT.

The V and J genes are TRBV20-1 and TRBJ2-3, with D possibly being TRBD1 (8 bases). Trimming took 6 bases from V and 2 from J, leaving 24 bases between them. The CDR3 is 17 amino acids. Germline assignment: CDR1 DFQATT and CDR2 SNEGSKA (reference sequence). CDR3 protein: CSATGEYRGGITDTQYF. CDR3 nucleotide sequence: TGCAGTGCAACCGGCGAGTACAGGGGGGGGATCACAGATACGCAGTATTTT.

The table lists this clonotype with a few counts. This sequence may be a read error, since a much larger clone differs from it by one base. The rearrangement joins TRBV20-1 to TRBJ2-3, with D possibly TRBD1 on 5 matching bases. CDR3 length: 15 residues. Germline CDR1 DFQATT, CDR2 SNEGSKA (reference sequence). Between the trimmed V and J ends, which lost 0 bases and 3 bases, there was a span of 13 bases. The CDR3 DNA follows: TGCAGTGCTAGAGATCAGGGCTCAGGGACAGATACGCAGTATTTT. This gives the protein CSARDQGSGTDTQYF.

This clonotype has at least ten counts. The chain's CDR3 is CASSTRSGIYGYTF. The CDR3 DNA is TGTGCCAGCAGTACAAGGTCGGGCATCTATGGCTACACCTTC. The chain carries TRBV6-5 and TRBJ1-2; D unclear. Germline assignment: CDR1 MNHEY and CDR2 SVGAGI. Trimming shortened V by 5 bases and J by 4 bases, and 14 bases separated the two germline ends. The CDR3 has 14 amino acids.